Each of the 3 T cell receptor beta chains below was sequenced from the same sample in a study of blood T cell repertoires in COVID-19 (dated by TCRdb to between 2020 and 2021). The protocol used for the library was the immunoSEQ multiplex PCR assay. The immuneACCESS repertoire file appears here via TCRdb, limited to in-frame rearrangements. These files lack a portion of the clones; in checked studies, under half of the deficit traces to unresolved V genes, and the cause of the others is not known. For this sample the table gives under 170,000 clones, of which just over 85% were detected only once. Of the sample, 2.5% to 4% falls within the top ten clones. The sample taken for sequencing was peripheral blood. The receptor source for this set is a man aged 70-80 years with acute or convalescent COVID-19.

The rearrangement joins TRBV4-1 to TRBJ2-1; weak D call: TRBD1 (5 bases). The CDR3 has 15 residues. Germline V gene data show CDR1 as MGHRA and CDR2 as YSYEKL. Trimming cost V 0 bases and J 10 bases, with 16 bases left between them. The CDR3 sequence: CASSQERGPTREQFF. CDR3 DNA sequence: TGCGCCAGCAGCCAAGAAAGGGGCCCGACAAGAGAGCAGTTCTTC.

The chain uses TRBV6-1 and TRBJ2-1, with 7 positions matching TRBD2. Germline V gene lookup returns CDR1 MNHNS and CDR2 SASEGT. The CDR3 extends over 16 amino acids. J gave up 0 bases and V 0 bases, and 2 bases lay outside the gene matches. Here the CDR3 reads CASSEAGGLSYNEQFF. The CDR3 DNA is TGTGCCAGCAGTGAAGCGGGAGGGCTCTCCTACAATGAGCAGTTCTTC.

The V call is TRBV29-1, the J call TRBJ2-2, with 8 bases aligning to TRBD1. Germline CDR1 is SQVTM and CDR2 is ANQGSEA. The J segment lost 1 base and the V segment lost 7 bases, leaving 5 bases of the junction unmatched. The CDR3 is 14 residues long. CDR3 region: CSADRGQNTGELFF. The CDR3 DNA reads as TGCAGCGCTGACAGGGGCCAGAACACCGGGGAGCTGTTTTTT.